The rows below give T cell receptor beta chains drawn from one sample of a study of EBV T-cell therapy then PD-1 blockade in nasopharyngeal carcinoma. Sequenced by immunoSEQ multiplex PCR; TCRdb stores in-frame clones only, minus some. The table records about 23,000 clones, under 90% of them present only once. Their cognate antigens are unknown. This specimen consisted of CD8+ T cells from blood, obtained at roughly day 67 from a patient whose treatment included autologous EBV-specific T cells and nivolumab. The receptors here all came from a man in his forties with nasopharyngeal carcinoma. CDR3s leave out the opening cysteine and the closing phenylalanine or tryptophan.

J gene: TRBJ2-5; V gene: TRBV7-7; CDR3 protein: ASSQGQGARETQY
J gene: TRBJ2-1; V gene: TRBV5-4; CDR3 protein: ASSPGQDSAYNEQF
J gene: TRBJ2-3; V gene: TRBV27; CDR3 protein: ASSLRPPTDTQY
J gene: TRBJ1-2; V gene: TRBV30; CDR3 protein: AWRFQGDYGYT
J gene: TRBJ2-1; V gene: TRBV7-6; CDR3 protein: ASSFGNEQF
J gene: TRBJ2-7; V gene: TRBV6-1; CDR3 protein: ASSEWGQGSYEQY
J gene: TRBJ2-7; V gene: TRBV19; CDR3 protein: ASSFGTSYEQY
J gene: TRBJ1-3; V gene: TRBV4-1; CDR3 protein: ASSYQSLIGGNTIY
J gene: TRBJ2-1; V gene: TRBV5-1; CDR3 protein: ASSLVSGGHNEQF
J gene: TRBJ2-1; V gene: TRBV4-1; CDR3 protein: ASSQETGAAREQF
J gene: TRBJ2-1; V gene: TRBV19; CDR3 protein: ASSSIHSEQF
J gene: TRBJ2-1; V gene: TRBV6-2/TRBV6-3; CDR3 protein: ASSYGAAYNEQF
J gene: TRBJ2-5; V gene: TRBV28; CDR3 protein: ASIIRIGRGETQY
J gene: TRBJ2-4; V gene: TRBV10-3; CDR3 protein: AIKQNPLRDRVVVVNIQY
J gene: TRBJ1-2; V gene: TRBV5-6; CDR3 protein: ASSLWDRGRFYGYT
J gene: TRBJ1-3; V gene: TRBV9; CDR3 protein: ASSGANSGNTIY
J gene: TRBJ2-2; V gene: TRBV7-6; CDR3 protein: ASSLTLAGGRTGELF
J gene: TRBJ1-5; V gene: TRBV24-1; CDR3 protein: ATRDWGDQPQH
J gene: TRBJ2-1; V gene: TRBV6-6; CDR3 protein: ASSSGTGGLDEQF
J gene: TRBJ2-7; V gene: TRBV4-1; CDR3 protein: ASSYGTDYEQY
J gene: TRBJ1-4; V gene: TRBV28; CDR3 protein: ASSLVDSSSGEKLF
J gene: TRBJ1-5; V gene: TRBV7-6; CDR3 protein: ASSLGSGLQPQH
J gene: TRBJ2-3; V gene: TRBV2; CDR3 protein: ASSLFAGGRKDTQY
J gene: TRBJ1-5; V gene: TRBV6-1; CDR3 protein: ASSEGLIRNQPQH
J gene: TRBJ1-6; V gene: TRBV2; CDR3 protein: ASSTVNSPLH